The 28 T cell receptor beta chains below all came from one sample that was sequenced in a study of T cell repertoires in cytomegalovirus infection. TCRdb processed the reads anew with MiXCR; each CDR3 protein has one entry. The table has under 450,000 distinct CDR3 sequences, roughly 34% seen once. These receptors have no identified antigens. Here the sequenced sample was cultured PBMCs, taken from culture after CMV antigen stimulation. These receptors were obtained from a human donor in good health (CMV status not recorded). Some clones in this sample may be carry-over from other donors' samples.

This clonotype was counted only a few times. V usage is TRBV6-6 and J usage is TRBJ2-1, with D possibly matching TRBD2 (5 bases). V lost 8 bases and J lost 2, with 28 bases in between. This CDR3 is 19 amino acids long. Germline values: CDR1 MNHNY, CDR2 SVGAGI (reference sequence). In DNA form, the CDR3 reads TGTGCCAGCCGTCGAGTTTCCGGACTGGAGACGGAAGCCTACAATGAGCAGTTCTTC. Protein sequence: CASRRVSGLETEAYNEQFF.

This sequence joins TRBV7-8 and TRBJ2-3; a possible D gene is TRBD1 (6 bases). CDR1 and CDR2 (germline): SGHVS, FQNEAQ. This CDR3 has 16 residues. With 0 bases removed from V and 6 bases from J, the gap between germline ends came to 16 bases. In DNA, the CDR3 is TGTGCCAGCAGCTTAGCGACGAGGGGGATACATGATACGCAGTATTTT. Translated: CASSLATRGIHDTQYF.

The J gene is TRBJ2-3, the V gene TRBV4-3; D remains ambiguous. Trimming shortened V by 4 bases and J by 0 bases, and 17 bases separated the two germline ends. Germline V lookup: CDR1 LGHNA, CDR2 YSLEER. This CDR3 is built from 17 residues. CDR3 loop: CASSPQVRLDSTDTQYF. As DNA, the CDR3 is TGCGCCAGCAGCCCTCAAGTTCGGCTAGACAGCACAGATACGCAGTATTTT.

This clonotype was found many times. This chain uses TRBV7-2 with TRBJ2-1; TRBD2 agrees at 9 bases. V lost 6 bases, J lost 2 bases, and 5 bases stayed unmatched. Germline V lookup: CDR1 SGHTA, CDR2 FQGNSA. The CDR3 loop spans 15 amino acids. CDR3 in amino acids: CASSLSGGTYNEQFF. The CDR3 DNA reads TGTGCCAGCAGTCTCAGCGGGGGGACCTACAATGAGCAGTTCTTC.

The chain recombines TRBV20-1 with TRBJ2-7, with D perhaps matching TRBD1 or TRBD2 (5 bases each). Trimming took off 2 bases at V and 5 bases at J, with 19 bases between the two ends. Germline V CDR1 and CDR2: DFQATT, SNEGSKA (reference sequence). The CDR3 length is 15 residues. This CDR3 reads CSARRLLGEWHEQYF. DNA for the CDR3: TGCAGTGCTAGACGGTTATTGGGGGAGTGGCACGAGCAGTACTTC.

This clonotype was detected only once. The chain combines TRBV20-1 with TRBJ2-3; TRBD2 is a possible D gene (5 bases). Germline V lookup: CDR1 DFQATT, CDR2 SNEGSKA (reference sequence). The CDR3 extends over 15 amino acids. Trimming removed 0 bases from V and 0 bases from J, with 10 bases in between. As DNA, the CDR3 is TGCAGTGCTAGAGATCAGCGGAGAAGCACAGATACGCAGTATTTT. Translating gives CSARDQRRSTDTQYF.

The V gene is TRBV20-1, the J gene TRBJ1-2; weak D call: TRBD1 (5 bases). There are 14 residues in the CDR3. Per germline, CDR1 DFQATT and CDR2 SNEGSKA (reference sequence). V lost 4 bases, J lost 5 bases, and 17 bases lay in between. The chain's CDR3 is CSAKPIREGYGYTF. CDR3 coding DNA: TGCAGTGCTAAGCCAATCAGGGAGGGGTATGGCTACACCTTC.

This clonotype came up a few times. The rearrangement links TRBV7-9 to TRBJ2-7; 10 bases fit TRBD2. V lost 5 bases and J lost 1; bases outside the gene matches: 11. Germline V gives CDR1 SEHNR, CDR2 FQNEAQ (reference sequence). This CDR3 is 17 amino acids long. This CDR3 reads CASSPRTGTSESYEQYF. CDR3 nucleotide sequence: TGTGCCAGCAGCCCCCGTACCGGGACTAGCGAATCCTACGAGCAGTACTTC.

This clonotype appeared once. The chain employs TRBV7-2 and TRBJ2-1; a weak D match, TRBD2 (6 bases). CDR1 and CDR2 from the germline V gene are SGHTA and FQGNSA. V gave up 2 bases and J gave up 10 bases, with 12 bases separating them. CDR3 size: 13 residues. The CDR3 region is CASSLLGRDEQFF. CDR3 nucleotide sequence: TGTGCCAGCAGCTTACTGGGGCGGGACGAGCAGTTCTTC.

In this sample, this clonotype turned up many times. The chain employs TRBV7-6 and TRBJ2-1; 9 nucleotides align to TRBD2. CDR1 is SGHVS and CDR2 is FNYEAQ in the germline V gene. The CDR3 contains 16 residues. V was clipped by 1 base and J by 7 bases; unmatched bases: 8. As DNA, the CDR3 is TGTGCCAGCAGCTTAGTGGTGGCGGGAGGGCAAAATGAGCAGTTCTTC. As protein: CASSLVVAGGQNEQFF.

This clonotype was seen a handful of times. The rearrangement joins TRBV18 to TRBJ1-5; D call uncertain. The CDR3 is 14 amino acids. Germline V gene data show CDR1 as KGHSH and CDR2 as LQKENI. V was shortened by 2 bases and J by 5 bases, with 10 bases between the two germline ends. CDR3 nucleotides: TGTGCCAGCTCACCATGGCACACTGATCAGCCCCAGCATTTT. Its protein is CASSPWHTDQPQHF.

This clonotype has a count of ten or more. The gene calls are TRBV12-3 or TRBV12-4 and TRBJ2-5; TRBD1 matches at 7 bases. The CDR3 is made up of 14 amino acids. The junction had 7 bases not matched to a gene; V was cut back by 5 bases and J by 4 bases. CDR3 region: CASSALGGGETQYF. The CDR3, as DNA: TGTGCCAGCAGTGCACTAGGGGGCGGAGAGACCCAGTACTTC.

The rearrangement uses TRBV7-2 and TRBJ1-5, with TRBD1 matching 8 bases. The germline gives CDR1 SGHTA, CDR2 FQGNSA. This CDR3 spans 14 amino acids. Germline trimming cut 5 bases from V and 3 bases from J; bases unmatched to any gene: 3. The DNA for the CDR3 is TGTGCCAGCAGCCAGGGGGCGAACAATCAGCCCCAGCATTTT. Its protein is CASSQGANNQPQHF.

The chain uses TRBV7-8 and TRBJ1-4; no clear D. V lost 3 bases and J 7 bases, leaving 12 bases between the germline ends. CDR3 length: 14 amino acids. CDR1 and CDR2 (germline): SGHVS, FQNEAQ. CDR3 loop: CASSLGRVGEKLFF. The CDR3 DNA sequence: TGTGCCAGCAGCTTGGGGAGGGTTGGTGAAAAACTGTTTTTT.

V gene TRBV24-1 combines with J gene TRBJ1-5, with TRBD1 matching over 8 bases. After removal of 1 base from V and 13 bases from J, the junction contained 5 bases not matched to a gene. Germline CDR1 reads KGHDR; CDR2 reads SFDVKD. This CDR3 is built from 13 residues. The CDR3 sequence is CATSDFSDRGQHF. The DNA for the CDR3 is TGTGCCACCAGTGATTTTAGTGACAGGGGACAGCATTTT.

This rearrangement joins TRBV7-2 to TRBJ2-7; D is unclear. V lost 4 bases and J lost 3, with 10 bases in between. The germline gives CDR1 SGHTA, CDR2 FQGNSA. This CDR3 has 13 residues. The CDR3 spells CASSWGGIYEQYF. DNA for the CDR3: TGTGCCAGCAGCTGGGGTGGTATCTACGAGCAGTACTTC.

This chain links TRBV7-8 with TRBJ1-1, with 9 nucleotides matching TRBD1. In germline, CDR1 is SGHVS, CDR2 FQNEAQ. The CDR3 spans 16 residues. V dropped 5 bases and J dropped 4; count of bases not matched to a gene: 11. The CDR3 region has the DNA TGTGCCAGCAGCCAAACAGGGGGCGCGAGGAGCACTGAAGCTTTCTTT. Residues: CASSQTGGARSTEAFF.

This clonotype was picked up a small number of times. The chain links TRBV7-2 to TRBJ1-4; 10 bases agree with TRBD1. The CDR3 contains 14 residues. Trimming at V came to 5 bases and at J to 6 bases, leaving 3 bases not matched to a gene. Germline V CDR1 and CDR2: SGHTA, FQGNSA. In DNA, the CDR3 is TGTGCCAGCAGCCGGGACAGGGGTTATGAAAAACTGTTTTTT. It specifies CASSRDRGYEKLFF.

The chain carries TRBV19 and TRBJ2-3, with 8 bases fitting TRBD2. Per the germline V gene, CDR1 is LNHDA and CDR2 is SQIVND (reference sequence). J was trimmed by 2 bases and V by 5 bases; bases with no gene match: 6. CDR3 length equals 15 residues. The CDR3 spells CASSRRAGVTDTQYF. The DNA for the CDR3 is TGTGCCAGTAGTCGACGAGCGGGAGTCACAGATACGCAGTATTTT.

The chain carries TRBV6-4 and TRBJ2-1, with 10 bases that match TRBD2. The CDR3 spans 17 residues. The V gene end was trimmed by 5 bases and the J gene end by 3 bases; junction bases not matched to a gene: 10. CDR1 and CDR2 (germline): MRHNA, SNTAGT. This CDR3 is CASSPWGSGRIYNEQFF. The CDR3 DNA reads TGTGCCAGCAGTCCCTGGGGTAGCGGGAGGATCTACAATGAGCAGTTCTTC.

The gene calls are TRBV19 and TRBJ2-7, with a weak D call TRBD2 (5 bases). CDR1 LNHDA and CDR2 SQIVND come from the germline V gene (reference sequence). The germline V and J ends were trimmed by 4 bases and 3 bases, with 19 bases remaining between them. The CDR3 covers 16 residues. The CDR3 loop is CASSRGDAEEGYEQYF. Here the CDR3 DNA reads TGTGCCAGTAGTAGGGGAGACGCCGAAGAAGGCTACGAGCAGTACTTC.

This clonotype was counted at least ten times. CDR3 residues: CASSPPTSGRPNEQFF. The DNA of the CDR3 is TGTGCCAGCAGCCCACCGACTAGCGGGAGGCCCAATGAGCAGTTCTTC. The V gene is TRBV7-3, the J gene TRBJ2-1; 13 positions match TRBD2. V lost 5 bases, J lost 6 bases, and 7 bases stayed unmatched. CDR1 and CDR2 (germline): SGHTA, FQGTGA. The CDR3 is 16 amino acids. Full variable domain (remainder filled in from reference TRBV7-3 and TRBJ2-1): GAGVSQTPSNKVTEKGKYVELRCDPISGHTALYWYRQSLGQGPEFLIYFQGTGAADDSGLPNDRFFAVRPEGSVSTLKIQRTERGDSAVYLCASSPPTSGRPNEQFFGPGTRLTVL.

This clonotype appeared once. The chain uses TRBV15 and TRBJ2-7; D not resolved. CDR3 length equals 12 residues. The germline V gene encodes CDR1 LNHNV and CDR2 YYDKDF (reference sequence). V was cut by 1 base and J by 5 bases, with 6 bases left in between. The CDR3 DNA reads as TGTGCCACCAGCAGAGGCCGGGACGAGCAGTACTTC. The encoded protein is CATSRGRDEQYF.

The sample holds a few counts of this clonotype. V is TRBV6-1 and J is TRBJ2-7; D tentatively reads TRBD1 or TRBD2 (5 bases each). The CDR3 runs 16 residues. The germline V gene has CDR1 MNHNS and CDR2 SASEGT. V lost 3 bases, J lost 4 bases, and 19 bases lay in between. The CDR3 here is CASSEATTGTLYEQYV. In DNA, the CDR3 is TGTGCCAGCAGTGAGGCTACGACCGGGACGCTATACGAGCAGTACGTC.

The sample holds a few counts of this clonotype. The chain is built from TRBV6-1 and TRBJ2-7, with a possible D match to TRBD1 (5 bases). V was pared by 6 bases and J by 6 bases, with 15 bases between. Germline V lookup: CDR1 MNHNS, CDR2 SASEGT. This CDR3 region has 13 residues. CDR3 bases: TGTGCCAGCAGGCCGAACTCAGGGTCCGAGCAGTACTTC. Protein sequence: CASRPNSGSEQYF.

In this sample, this clonotype turned up a few times. V usage is TRBV27 and J usage is TRBJ1-1; D possibly corresponds to TRBD1 (5 bases). Germline CDR1 is MNHEY and CDR2 is SMNVEV (reference sequence). The CDR3 runs to 13 residues. V was shortened by 8 bases and J by 2 bases, with 12 bases between the two germline ends. DNA of the CDR3: TGTGCCAGCGCCGGGGACGGTAACACTGAAGCTTTCTTT. This codes for CASAGDGNTEAFF.

Only a few counts were recorded for this clonotype. The chain uses TRBV12-5 and TRBJ2-1; 12 bases are shared with TRBD2. Germline V gene lookup returns CDR1 LGHNT and CDR2 FRNRAP. CDR3 length equals 14 residues. V lost 5 bases and J lost 13; bases outside the gene matches: 9. Here the CDR3 DNA reads TGTGCTAGTGGTCTCAGGACTAGCGGGAATCACCAGTTCTTC. It yields the protein CASGLRTSGNHQFF.

CDR3 sequence reads: CSARVGSGRRQETQYF. The CDR3 DNA reads TGCAGTGCTAGAGTTGGGAGCGGGAGGCGGCAAGAGACCCAGTACTTC. This chain uses TRBV20-1 with TRBJ2-5, with 9 bases that match TRBD2. The V gene end was trimmed by 1 base and the J gene end by 2 bases; junction bases not matched to a gene: 8. CDR1 and CDR2 (germline): DFQATT, SNEGSKA (reference sequence). The CDR3 is 16 residues long.